This T cell receptor beta chain was recorded in a study of blood T cell repertoires in COVID-19. Across the whole study: T cells, B-cell-depleted T cells, or PBMCs supplied cDNA or gDNA.

The table came from immunoSEQ multiplex PCR; TCRdb's copy has only in-frame clones and leaves some out. The table includes about 44,000 clones, approximately 86% detected once. The receptor was derived from a woman older than 75 in a cohort sampled during active or convalescent COVID-19. The sample consisted of peripheral blood.

CDR3 nucleotide sequence: TGTGCCAGCAGTGGGCCCTTCTCTCAAGCTTTCTTT. Translated: CASSGPFSQAFF. The rearrangement joins TRBV27 to TRBJ1-1; the D is unclear. Germline assignment: CDR1 MNHEY and CDR2 SMNVEV (reference sequence). The length of the CDR3 is 12 residues. The ends were cut back, 5 bases at V and 9 bases at J, with 13 bases in the middle.